This T cell receptor beta chain emerged from a study of blood T cells in healthy people across ages (dated by TCRdb to between 2014 and 2016). General notes on the study: In model experiments, template switching captured about one uniquely barcoded TCR beta cDNA molecule for every two T cells. The study measured age-related changes in TCR beta repertoire diversity using deep sequencing normalized with unique cDNA molecular identifiers. For two donors (one aged 18 to 29 and one aged 80 or older), the study analyzed two additional independent replicas of 1 million unique cDNA reads from the same blood draw. To avoid experimental bias, donors of different ages were spread randomly across the sequencing lanes. The donors were split into four age groups: young (average around 16 years), middle-aged (39), aged (approximately 59) and long-lived (approximately 80).

On this clonotype: Its antigen remains undetermined. Per-base qualities were not stored, and no clone one base away is much larger.

The study at large found these results: Observed TCR beta diversity per million T cells fell roughly linearly with age, and a significant reduction was already apparent by age roughly 40. Compared with the aged group, more naive CD4+ T cells, fewer expanded clones and increased TCR diversity were shown by the long-lived group, suggesting age selection. Estimates of total diversity based on one million sequenced T cells were regarded as lower bounds and as underestimates. The CMV infection status of donors was not known, potentially confounding age-related changes in expanded clonotypes. The percentage of naive T cells measured by flow cytometry correlated strongly with observed TCR beta diversity. Conclusive comparison of naive and antigen-experienced compartments was prevented by the profiling of bulk unsorted PBMCs.

Between the V and J ends, shortened by 1 base and 5 bases respectively, the junction contains 5 bases. For CDR1 and CDR2, the germline V gene (reference sequence) lists SGHAT and FQDESV. From the cysteine through the phenylalanine, the CDR3 covers 12 amino acids. Only CDR3 DNA remains: 36 bases, in frame from the first base. The approximately 40 donors, aged about 6 to 100 years, were systemically healthy Caucasian individuals from Russia. Each donor gave 8 to 10 milliliters of peripheral blood, drawn into EDTA-treated Vacutainer tubes. PBMCs were isolated by Ficoll-Paque density-gradient centrifugation, with at least 7 million obtained per sample. Total RNA was extracted from PBMCs with Trizol reagent, with at least 5.5 micrograms obtained per sample. Naive CD45RAhigh/CD27high T cell percentages were measured by flow cytometry on a PBMC aliquot from every donor. The protocol used for the library was 5' RACE. Sequencing was carried out with an Illumina HiSeq 2500. A second PCR of about 6 to 12 cycles was performed with a sample-barcoded 5' primer and a J-beta primer mix. A unique molecular identifier was introduced onto each TCR beta cDNA molecule by a template-switch 5' adaptor carrying 12 random nucleotides. At least 3 million CDR3-containing paired-end reads were obtained from each sample. First-strand cDNA was synthesized from all RNA with the Mint cDNA synthesis kit, primed by a TRBC-specific oligonucleotide. After uracil-DNA glycosylase treatment, a first 18-cycle PCR used universal primers M1SS and BC2_uni_R on all cDNA. Per the source publication's procedure: For normalization, 1 million high-quality reads were randomly selected from each sample, with every read carrying a distinct molecular identifier. Instead of being binned into consensus sequences, reads with shared molecular identifiers were discarded. CDR3 identification, clonotype clustering and error correction used MiTCR with a Q25 quality threshold and the strictest error-elimination algorithm. Lower-bound total TCR beta diversity was estimated with a nonparametric unseen species model using Euler transformation. TCRdb passed the public sequencing reads through fastp at Q25 and MiXCR, retaining productive beta sequences. Rows are unified per CDR3 protein, each entry keeping the most common DNA and genes. The authors' filters were not applied to this entry. The sample table contains 540,000 or so distinct CDR3 sequences; only one count was recorded for 25% to 30% of them. The ten largest make up less than 20% of the sample.

Sequences were obtained from blood. The TCR comes from a woman between 70 and 85 years old in good health. The chain joins TRBV11-1 to TRBJ1-1; the D gene cannot be named for sure. Read as DNA, the sequence is TGTGCCAGCAGCTTAGTACCGACTGAAGCTTTCTTT. Its product reads: CASSLVPTEAFF. The reference TRBV11-1 and TRBJ1-1 proteins fill in what lies around the CDR3, so the full variable domain reads EAEVAQSPRYKITEKSQAVAFWCDPISGHATLYWYRQILGQGPELLVQFQDESVVDDSQLPKDRFSAERLKGVDSTLKIQPAELGDSAMYLCASSLVPTEAFFGQGTRLTVV.